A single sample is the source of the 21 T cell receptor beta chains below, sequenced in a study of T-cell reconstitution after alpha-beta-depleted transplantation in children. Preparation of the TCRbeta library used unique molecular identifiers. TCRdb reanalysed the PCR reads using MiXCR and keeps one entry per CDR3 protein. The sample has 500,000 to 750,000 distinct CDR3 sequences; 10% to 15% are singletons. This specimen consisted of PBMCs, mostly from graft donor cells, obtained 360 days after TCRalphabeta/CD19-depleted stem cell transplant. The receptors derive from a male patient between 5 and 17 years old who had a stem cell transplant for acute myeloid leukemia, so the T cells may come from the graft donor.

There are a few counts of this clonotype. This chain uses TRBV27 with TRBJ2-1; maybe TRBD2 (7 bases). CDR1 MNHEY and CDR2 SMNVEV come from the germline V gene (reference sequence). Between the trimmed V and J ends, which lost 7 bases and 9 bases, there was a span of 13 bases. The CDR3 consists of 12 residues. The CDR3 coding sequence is TGTGCCAGCATGGGGGGGCAGGGTGAGCAGTTCTTC. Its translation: CASMGGQGEQFF.

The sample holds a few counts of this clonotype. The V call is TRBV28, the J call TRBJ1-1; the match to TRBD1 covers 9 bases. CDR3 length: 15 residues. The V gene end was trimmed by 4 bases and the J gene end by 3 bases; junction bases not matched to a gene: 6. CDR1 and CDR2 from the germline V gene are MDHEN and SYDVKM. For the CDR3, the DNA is TGTGCCAGCAGTTCCACCGGGACAGGGTACACTGAAGCTTTCTTT. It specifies CASSSTGTGYTEAFF.

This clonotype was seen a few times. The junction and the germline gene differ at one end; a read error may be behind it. The CDR3 DNA sequence: TGCAGTGCTAGCGTGCGGACGGCAGACTTC. Translating gives CSASVRTADF. The chain couples TRBV20-1 to TRBJ2-5; unclear D gene. CDR3 length: 10 residues. CDR1 is DFQATT and CDR2 is SNEGSKA in the germline V gene (reference sequence).

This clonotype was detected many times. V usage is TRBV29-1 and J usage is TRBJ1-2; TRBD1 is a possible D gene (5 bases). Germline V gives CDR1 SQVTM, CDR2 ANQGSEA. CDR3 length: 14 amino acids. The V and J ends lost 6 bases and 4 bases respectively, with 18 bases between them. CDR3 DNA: TGCAGCGTCGCATCGTATGACAGCTCCTATGGCTACACCTTC. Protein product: CSVASYDSSYGYTF.

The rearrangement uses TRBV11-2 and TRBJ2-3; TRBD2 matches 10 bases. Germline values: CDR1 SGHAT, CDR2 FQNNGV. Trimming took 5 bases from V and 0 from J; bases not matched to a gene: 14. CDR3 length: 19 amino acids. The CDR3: CASSISGTSVFSSTDTQYF. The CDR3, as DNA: TGTGCCAGCAGCATCTCGGGGACTAGCGTATTCTCTAGCACAGATACGCAGTATTTT.

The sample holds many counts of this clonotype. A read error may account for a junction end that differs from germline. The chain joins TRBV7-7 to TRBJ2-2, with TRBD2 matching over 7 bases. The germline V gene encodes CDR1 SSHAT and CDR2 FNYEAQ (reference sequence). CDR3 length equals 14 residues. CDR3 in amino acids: CASRAGPNTGELFF. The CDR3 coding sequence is TGTGCTAGCAGAGCGGGACCGAACACCGGGGAGCTGTTTTTT.

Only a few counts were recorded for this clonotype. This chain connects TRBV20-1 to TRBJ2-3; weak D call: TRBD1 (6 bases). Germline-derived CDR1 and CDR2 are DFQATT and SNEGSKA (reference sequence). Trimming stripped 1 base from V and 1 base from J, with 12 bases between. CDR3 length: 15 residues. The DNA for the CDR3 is TGCAGTGCTAGAGGGGCGGCAGGGGGCACAGATACGCAGTATTTT. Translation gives CSARGAAGGTDTQYF.

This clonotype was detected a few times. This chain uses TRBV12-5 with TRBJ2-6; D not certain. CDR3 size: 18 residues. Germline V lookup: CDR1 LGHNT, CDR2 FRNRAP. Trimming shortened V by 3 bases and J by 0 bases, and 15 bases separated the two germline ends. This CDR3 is CASGLNSSLFSGANVLTF. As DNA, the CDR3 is TGTGCTAGTGGTTTAAACAGCTCTCTTTTCTCTGGGGCCAACGTCCTGACTTTC.

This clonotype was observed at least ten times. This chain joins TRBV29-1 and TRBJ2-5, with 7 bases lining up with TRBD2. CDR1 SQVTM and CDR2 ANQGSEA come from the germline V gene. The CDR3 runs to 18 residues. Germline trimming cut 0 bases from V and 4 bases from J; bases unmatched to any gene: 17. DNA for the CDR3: TGCAGCGTTGAAGATCGAGCTGTGGAGCGGGAACTTTTAGAGACCCAGTACTTC. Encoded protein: CSVEDRAVERELLETQYF.

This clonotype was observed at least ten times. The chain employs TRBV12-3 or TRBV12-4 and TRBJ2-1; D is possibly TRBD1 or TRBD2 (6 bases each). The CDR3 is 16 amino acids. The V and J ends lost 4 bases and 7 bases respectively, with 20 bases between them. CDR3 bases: TGTGCCAGCAGTTGGGGGGCCCAATCTAAGGCAAATGAGCAGTTCTTC. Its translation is CASSWGAQSKANEQFF.

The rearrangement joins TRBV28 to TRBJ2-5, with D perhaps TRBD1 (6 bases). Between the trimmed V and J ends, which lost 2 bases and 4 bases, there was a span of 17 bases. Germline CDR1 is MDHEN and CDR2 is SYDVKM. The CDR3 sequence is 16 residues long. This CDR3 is CASSLPSLQGTETQYF. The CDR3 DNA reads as TGTGCCAGCAGTTTACCCTCCTTACAGGGAACAGAGACCCAGTACTTC.

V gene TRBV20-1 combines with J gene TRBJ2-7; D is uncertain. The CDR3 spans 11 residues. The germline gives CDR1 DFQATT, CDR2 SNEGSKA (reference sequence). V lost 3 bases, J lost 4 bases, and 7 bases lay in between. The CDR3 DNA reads TGCAGTGCTAGTCGGGTATACGAGCAGTACTTC. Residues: CSASRVYEQYF.

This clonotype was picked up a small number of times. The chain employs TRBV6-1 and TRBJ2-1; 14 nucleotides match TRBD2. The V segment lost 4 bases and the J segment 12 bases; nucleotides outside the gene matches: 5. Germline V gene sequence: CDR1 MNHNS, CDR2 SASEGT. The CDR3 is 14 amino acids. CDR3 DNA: TGTGCCAGCAGTGCGGGACTAGCGGGAGTGGGGCAGTTCTTC. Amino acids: CASSAGLAGVGQFF.

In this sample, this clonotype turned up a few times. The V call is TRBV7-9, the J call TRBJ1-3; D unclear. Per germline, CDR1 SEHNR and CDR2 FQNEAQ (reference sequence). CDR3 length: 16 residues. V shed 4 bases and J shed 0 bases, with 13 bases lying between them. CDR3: CASSSQESSSGNTIYF. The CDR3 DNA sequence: TGTGCCAGCAGCTCTCAGGAATCAAGCTCTGGAAACACCATATATTTT.

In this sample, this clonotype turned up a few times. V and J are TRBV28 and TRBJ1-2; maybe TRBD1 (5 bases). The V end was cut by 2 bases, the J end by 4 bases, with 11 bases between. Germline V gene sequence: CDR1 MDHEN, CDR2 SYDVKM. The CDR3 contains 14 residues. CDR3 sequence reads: CASSLRGRGYGYTF. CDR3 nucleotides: TGTGCCAGCAGTTTACGGGGGAGGGGCTATGGCTACACCTTC.

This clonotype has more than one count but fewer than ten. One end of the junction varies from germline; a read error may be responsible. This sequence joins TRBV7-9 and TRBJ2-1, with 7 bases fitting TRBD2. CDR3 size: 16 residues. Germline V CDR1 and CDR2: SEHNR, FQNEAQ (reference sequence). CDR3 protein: CASSLDGSGFTPPRVF. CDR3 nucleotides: TGTGCCAGCAGCTTAGACGGTAGCGGGTTCACTCCGCCGCGGGTCTTC.

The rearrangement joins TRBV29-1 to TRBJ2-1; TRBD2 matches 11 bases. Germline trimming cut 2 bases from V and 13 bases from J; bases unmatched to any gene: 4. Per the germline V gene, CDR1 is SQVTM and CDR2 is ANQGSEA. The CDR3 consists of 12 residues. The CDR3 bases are TGCAGCGTTGAACCAACTAGCGGGAGTCAGTTCTTC. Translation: CSVEPTSGSQFF.

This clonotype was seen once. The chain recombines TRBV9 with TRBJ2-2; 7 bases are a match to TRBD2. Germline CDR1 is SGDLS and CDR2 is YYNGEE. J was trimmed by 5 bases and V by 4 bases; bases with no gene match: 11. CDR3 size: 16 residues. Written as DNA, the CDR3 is TGTGCCAGCAGCCCACTCGGGGGGACCTCTACCGGGGAGCTGTTTTTT. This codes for CASSPLGGTSTGELFF. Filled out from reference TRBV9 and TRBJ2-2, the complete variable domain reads DSGVTQTPKHLITATGQRVTLRCSPRSGDLSVYWYQQSLDQGLQFLIQYYNGEERAKGNILERFSAQQFPDLHSELNLSSLELGDSALYFCASSPLGGTSTGELFFGEGSRLTVL.

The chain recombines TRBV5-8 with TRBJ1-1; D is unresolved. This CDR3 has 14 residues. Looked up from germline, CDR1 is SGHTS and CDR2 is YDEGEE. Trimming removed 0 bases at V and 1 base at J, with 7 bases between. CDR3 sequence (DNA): TGTGCCAGCAGCTTGGAAGGTGCGAACACTGAAGCTTTCTTT. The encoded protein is CASSLEGANTEAFF.

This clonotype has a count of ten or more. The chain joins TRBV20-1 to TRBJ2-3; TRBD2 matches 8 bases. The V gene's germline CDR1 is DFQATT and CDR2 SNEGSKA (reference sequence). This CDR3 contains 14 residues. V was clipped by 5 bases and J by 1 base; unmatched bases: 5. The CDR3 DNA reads TGCAGTGCTCCGATCGGGAGGGGCACAGATACGCAGTATTTT. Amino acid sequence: CSAPIGRGTDTQYF.

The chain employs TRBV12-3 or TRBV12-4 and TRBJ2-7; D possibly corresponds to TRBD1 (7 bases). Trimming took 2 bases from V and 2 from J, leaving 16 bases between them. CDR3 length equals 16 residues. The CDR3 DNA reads TGTGCCAGCAGTTTAAGAGGAGGGACAGCCACCTACGAGCAGTACTTC. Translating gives CASSLRGGTATYEQYF.